This T cell receptor (beta chain) appears in the sequencing data of a study of blood T cell dynamics during melanoma immunotherapy. Time point denoted: week 3, after first cycle of checkpoint inhibitor. The assay was immunoSEQ multiplex PCR, and TCRdb's table has in-frame clones only and misses some. Of thousands of clones detected, around 86% appear once; the ten largest clones hold roughly 1%. CDR1 LNHDA and CDR2 SQIVND come from the germline V gene (reference sequence). The V segment lost 4 bases and the J segment 6 bases; nucleotides outside the gene matches: 10. The CDR3 covers 16 residues. This specimen consisted of blood, obtained from a patient treated with checkpoint blockade. The chain recombines TRBV19 with TRBJ2-1; 9 bases match TRBD2. This clonotype was obtained from a human donor with melanoma. The CDR3 loop reads CASSTLAGAPSNEQFF. CDR3 bases: TGTGCCAGTAGTACCTTAGCGGGGGCCCCCAGCAATGAGCAGTTCTTC.